A single sample is the source of the 20 T cell receptor beta chains below, sequenced in a study of cytomegalovirus exposure and HLA in healthy donors (TCRdb year 2017). Library method: the immunoSEQ multiplex PCR assay. The multiplex PCR relied on a mix of 60 forward primers for TCR Vbeta segments and 13 reverse primers for TCR Jbeta segments. TCRdb's version of the immuneACCESS table is confined to in-frame rearrangements and falls short of the full clone set. An unresolved V gene accounts for under half of the shortfall where checked; the remainder is of unknown origin. The sample table contains under 200,000 clones; only one count was recorded for more than 60% of them. About 1.5% of the sample is in the top ten clones. Sequencing was carried out using PBMCs. These receptors came from a woman aged 25 to 45 in good health and CMV-seronegative.

This chain uses TRBV6-5 with TRBJ1-2; 7 positions agree with TRBD1. Germline V gives CDR1 MNHEY, CDR2 SVGAGI. CDR3 size: 15 residues. The junction had 3 bases not matched to a gene; V was cut back by 2 bases and J by 0 bases. CDR3 sequence: CASSYATGPNYGYTF. The CDR3 DNA reads TGTGCCAGCAGTTACGCGACAGGGCCTAACTATGGCTACACCTTC.

This clone was observed a single time. This chain uses TRBV2 with TRBJ2-3; no firm D call. CDR1 is SNHLY and CDR2 is FYNNEI in the germline V gene. CDR3 length: 12 residues. Trimming removed 3 bases at V and 6 bases at J, with 7 bases between. This CDR3 reads CASSDRSDTQYF. The CDR3 region has the DNA TGTGCCAGCAGTGACCGGTCTGATACGCAGTATTTT.

V gene TRBV5-1 combines with J gene TRBJ2-4; a weak D match, TRBD2 (6 bases). CDR1 and CDR2 (germline): SGHRS, YFSETQ. Trimming took 3 bases from V and 9 from J, leaving 16 bases between them. The CDR3 covers 14 residues. CDR3 residues: CASSSQGLDSIQYF. As DNA, the CDR3 is TGCGCCAGCAGCTCCCAGGGACTTGATAGCATTCAGTACTTC.

This chain joins TRBV27 and TRBJ2-7, with 7 bases that match TRBD1. In germline, CDR1 is MNHEY, CDR2 SMNVEV (reference sequence). J gave up 3 bases and V 4 bases, and 6 bases lay outside the gene matches. This CDR3 is 14 amino acids long. The CDR3 sequence is CASSSGQAFYEQYF. The DNA for the CDR3 is TGTGCCAGCAGTTCCGGACAGGCCTTCTACGAGCAGTACTTC.

The chain carries TRBV7-2 and TRBJ1-6, with 7 bases matching TRBD1. The trim removed 4 bases at V and 7 bases at J, leaving 4 bases unmatched. The germline V gene has CDR1 SGHTA and CDR2 FQGNSA. The CDR3 contains 14 residues. CDR3 amino acids: CASSSDRSNSPLHF. CDR3 nucleotides: TGTGCCAGCAGCTCGGACAGGAGCAATTCACCCCTCCACTTT. Together with reference TRBV7-2 and TRBJ1-6, the CDR3 gives the full variable domain: GAGVSQSPSNKVTEKGKDVELRCDPISGHTALYWYRQSLGQGLEFLIYFQGNSAPDKSGLPSDRFSAERTGGSVSTLTIQRTQQEDSAVYLCASSSDRSNSPLHFGNGTRLTVT.

The genes are TRBV2 and TRBJ1-1; 10 bases fit TRBD1. Germline V CDR1 and CDR2: SNHLY, FYNNEI. The J segment lost 7 bases and the V segment lost 7 bases, leaving 9 bases of the junction unmatched. The CDR3 contains 14 residues. The CDR3 coding sequence is TGTGCCAGCACATGGACAGGGGGTTATGGTGAAGCTTTCTTT. Its translation is CASTWTGGYGEAFF.

This chain uses TRBV7-2 with TRBJ2-7, with D unresolved. The CDR3 is made up of 11 amino acids. Germline V gene data show CDR1 as SGHTA and CDR2 as FQGNSA. V dropped 3 bases and J dropped 3 bases, with 3 bases sitting between them. CDR3 region: CASSFHYEQYF. The CDR3 DNA reads as TGTGCCAGCAGCTTTCACTACGAGCAGTACTTC.

The sample holds one count of this clone. Written as DNA, the CDR3 is TGCGCCAGCAGCCAAGACGGGAGGGCGGGCGAGCAGTACTTC. Its translation is CASSQDGRAGEQYF. The chain employs TRBV4-1 and TRBJ2-7, with 8 bases lining up with TRBD2. With V trimmed by 0 bases and J by 6 bases, 4 bases remained unmatched. This CDR3 region has 14 residues. The V gene's germline CDR1 is MGHRA and CDR2 YSYEKL.

This rearrangement joins TRBV7-2 to TRBJ2-7, with 7 bases identical to TRBD2. Germline-derived CDR1 and CDR2 are SGHTA and FQGNSA. V lost 5 bases, J lost 3 bases, and 13 bases stayed unmatched. CDR3 size: 16 residues. CDR3 nucleotide sequence: TGTGCCAGCAGCCCGCGGGTAGGAGCGGGGAGCTACGAGCAGTACTTC. Residues: CASSPRVGAGSYEQYF.

The V and J genes are TRBV4-1 and TRBJ2-2; TRBD2 matches 9 bases. The CDR3 sequence is 16 residues long. The J segment lost 7 bases and the V segment lost 1 base, leaving 7 bases of the junction unmatched. Germline CDR1 MGHRA, CDR2 YSYEKL. The CDR3 DNA is TGCGCCAGCAGCCAAGCCCCTAGCGGGGCCCTCGGGGAGCTGTTTTTT. Protein: CASSQAPSGALGELFF.

V gene TRBV10-3 combines with J gene TRBJ1-2; 9 bases match TRBD1. Germline V lookup: CDR1 ENHRY, CDR2 SYGVKD. The CDR3 totals 13 residues. Trimming cost V 10 bases and J 2 bases; bases outside gene matches: 5. Here the CDR3 DNA reads TGTGCCACTTCGACAGGGGGGAACTATGGCTACACCTTC. Its protein is CATSTGGNYGYTF.

The chain combines TRBV5-1 with TRBJ2-3; D uncertain. The CDR3 sequence is 14 residues long. Trimming shortened V by 4 bases and J by 2 bases, and 11 bases separated the two germline ends. CDR1 is SGHRS and CDR2 is YFSETQ in the germline V gene. The CDR3 spells CASSPSVYTDTQYF. CDR3 nucleotide sequence: TGCGCCAGCAGCCCTAGTGTTTACACAGATACGCAGTATTTT.

The chain joins TRBV28 to TRBJ2-7; D might be TRBD1 (6 bases). The CDR3 has 14 amino acids. Germline values: CDR1 MDHEN, CDR2 SYDVKM. Trimming shortened V by 8 bases and J by 6 bases, and 20 bases separated the two germline ends. This CDR3 reads CASSSDRYLLEQYF. The DNA for the CDR3 is TGTGCCAGCTCCTCCGACAGGTACCTGCTCGAGCAGTACTTC. Based on the CDR3 plus reference TRBV28 and TRBJ2-7, the full variable domain is DVKVTQSSRYLVKRTGEKVFLECVQDMDHENMFWYRQDPGLGLRLIYFSYDVKMKEKGDIPEGYSVSREKKERFSLILESASTNQTSMYLCASSSDRYLLEQYFGPGTRLTVT.

This clone was seen only a few times. The chain links TRBV15 to TRBJ2-1; 14 positions agree with TRBD2. J was trimmed by 10 bases and V by 0 bases; bases with no gene match: 2. In germline, CDR1 is LNHNV, CDR2 YYDKDF (reference sequence). The CDR3 loop spans 15 amino acids. As DNA, the CDR3 is TGTGCCACCAGCAGAGAGACTAGCGGGGGGGCCGAGCAGTTCTTC. Translation gives CATSRETSGGAEQFF.

This chain joins TRBV7-9 and TRBJ2-1, with 10 positions matching TRBD2. The CDR3 runs to 15 residues. With 2 bases clipped from V and 6 bases from J, the junction kept 4 bases outside the gene matches. Germline V gives CDR1 SEHNR, CDR2 FQNEAQ (reference sequence). CDR3 in DNA: TGTGCCAGCAGCTTAAAGAAGCGGGGGGGCAATGAGCAGTTCTTC. Protein sequence: CASSLKKRGGNEQFF. The full variable domain, its missing parts supplied by reference TRBV7-9 and TRBJ2-1, is DTGVSQNPRHKITKRGQNVTFRCDPISEHNRLYWYRQTLGQGPEFLTYFQNEAQLEKSRLLSDRFSAERPKGSFSTLEIQRTEQGDSAMYLCASSLKKRGGNEQFFGPGTRLTVL.

V usage is TRBV7-3 and J usage is TRBJ1-6; 9 bases line up with TRBD1. Trimming cost V 5 bases and J 7 bases; bases outside gene matches: 6. The CDR3 is 15 amino acids. From germline, CDR1 is SGHTA and CDR2 FQGTGA. CDR3 in amino acids: CASSLLGQGNSPLHF. The CDR3 DNA reads TGTGCCAGCAGCCTGTTGGGACAGGGAAATTCACCCCTCCACTTT.

This sequence joins TRBV5-1 and TRBJ1-1, with TRBD1 as a possible D gene (6 bases). CDR3 size: 14 residues. The V and J ends lost 1 base and 1 base respectively, with 8 bases between them. Per germline, CDR1 SGHRS and CDR2 YFSETQ. DNA for the CDR3: TGCGCCAGCAGCTTGTCAGGGGAGAACACTGAAGCTTTCTTT. Encoded protein: CASSLSGENTEAFF.

The chain combines TRBV2 with TRBJ2-5, with D possibly matching TRBD1 (5 bases). Gene TRBJ2-7 matches the end of the DNA better, so the J call may be wrong. The CDR3 totals 16 residues. Germline CDR1 SNHLY, CDR2 FYNNEI. The CDR3: CASRSKGRQGLYEQYF. For the CDR3, the DNA is TGTGCCAGCAGATCCAAAGGCAGGCAGGGCCTCTACGAGCAGTACTTC.

This chain joins TRBV7-9 and TRBJ2-5, with TRBD2 as a possible D gene (6 bases). Germline CDR1 SEHNR, CDR2 FQNEAQ (reference sequence). The CDR3 has 14 residues. Trimming stripped 4 bases from V and 5 bases from J, with 14 bases between. The CDR3 sequence is CASSSFGEEETQYF. In nucleotides, the CDR3 is TGTGCCAGCAGCTCCTTCGGGGAGGAGGAGACCCAGTACTTC.

This chain connects TRBV7-8 to TRBJ1-2; D is unresolved. Germline V gives CDR1 SGHVS, CDR2 FQNEAQ. The CDR3 extends over 14 amino acids. The V gene lost 1 base and the J gene lost 8 bases, with 14 bases spanning the gap. For the CDR3, the DNA is TGTGCCAGCAGCTTAGAGGCGGCGCGGCGGGGCTACACCTTC. Amino acid sequence: CASSLEAARRGYTF. The full variable domain, rest sourced from reference TRBV7-8 and TRBJ1-2, is GAGVSQSPRYKVAKRGQDVALRCDPISGHVSLFWYQQALGQGPEFLTYFQNEAQLDKSGLPSDRFFAERPEGSVSTLKIQRTQQEDSAVYLCASSLEAARRGYTFGSGTRLTVV.